A single sample gave rise to the 17 T cell receptor beta chains below, sequenced in a study of T-cell reconstitution after alpha-beta-depleted transplantation in children. Unique molecular identifiers were built into the TCRbeta library. TCRdb used MiXCR to reprocess the PCR reads, holding one entry per CDR3 protein. Of around 64,000 distinct CDR3 sequences listed, roughly 10% were seen once; the top ten hold about 12%. The sample consisted of PBMCs, taken before TCRalphabeta/CD19-depleted stem cell transplant. The receptors were sampled from a boy between 10 and 17 years old with acute myeloid leukemia, due to receive a stem cell transplant.

This clonotype appeared many times. The chain links TRBV20-1 to TRBJ2-7; possible D gene TRBD1, 6 bases. V lost 2 bases to trimming and J lost 2 bases, with 7 bases between them. The CDR3 is made up of 12 amino acids. Germline CDR1 DFQATT, CDR2 SNEGSKA (reference sequence). CDR3 sequence: CSARRGTYEQYF. The CDR3 DNA reads TGCAGTGCTAGAAGGGGGACCTACGAGCAGTACTTC.

At least ten counts were recorded for this clonotype. The V call is TRBV14, the J call TRBJ1-3; D remains ambiguous. This CDR3 region has 15 residues. V shed 1 base and J shed 0 bases, with 7 bases lying between them. CDR1 and CDR2 from the germline V gene are SGHDN and FVKESK. In nucleotides, the CDR3 is TGTGCCAGCAGCCAAGTCGCCCTCTCTGGAAACACCATATATTTT. It translates to CASSQVALSGNTIYF.

This clonotype was recorded only once. A much larger clone lies a single base off, so this may be a read error. V and J are TRBV5-6 and TRBJ2-3; 8 bases map to TRBD1. With V trimmed by 8 bases and J by 3 bases, 17 bases remained unmatched. Germline V lookup: CDR1 SGHDT, CDR2 YYEEEE. The CDR3 has 17 amino acids. The CDR3 sequence is CARSPGQGLGATDTQYF. In nucleotides, the CDR3 is TGTGCCAGGAGCCCCGGACAGGGATTGGGCGCGACAGATACGCAGTATTTT.

This clonotype was observed many times. The chain recombines TRBV27 with TRBJ2-7; D possibly matches TRBD1 or TRBD2 (5 bases each). The germline V gene has CDR1 MNHEY and CDR2 SMNVEV (reference sequence). The ends were cut back, 0 bases at V and 2 bases at J, with 8 bases in the middle. CDR3 length: 14 residues. CDR3 protein: CASSLSGGTYEQYF. DNA for the CDR3: TGTGCCAGCAGTTTATCTGGGGGAACCTACGAGCAGTACTTC.

J is TRBJ2-5 and V is TRBV29-1; D is possibly TRBD1 (6 bases). Germline V lookup: CDR1 SQVTM, CDR2 ANQGSEA. The CDR3 is 13 residues long. V dropped 5 bases and J dropped 5 bases, with 15 bases sitting between them. The CDR3 nucleotides are TGCAGCGTTTCCTCCGTGGGGGCGGAGACCCAGTACTTC. Translating it yields CSVSSVGAETQYF.

This clonotype came up many times. The J gene is TRBJ1-4, the V gene TRBV7-9; D unclear. This CDR3 contains 16 residues. Germline CDR1 and CDR2: SEHNR and FQNEAQ (reference sequence). V gave up 5 bases and J gave up 0 bases, with 13 bases separating them. The CDR3 here is CASSLFALATNEKLFF. Written as DNA, the CDR3 is TGTGCCAGCAGCCTATTTGCACTTGCAACTAATGAAAAACTGTTTTTT.

In this sample, this clonotype turned up many times. The chain is built from TRBV9 and TRBJ2-7; D not certain. The CDR3 totals 14 residues. Germline loops: CDR1 SGDLS, CDR2 YYNGEE. V gave up 0 bases and J gave up 1 base, with 8 bases separating them. CDR3 residues: CASSVDGGSYEQYF. CDR3 DNA: TGTGCCAGCAGCGTAGACGGCGGTTCCTACGAGCAGTACTTC.

This clonotype was picked up many times. The V and J genes are TRBV7-2 and TRBJ2-1, with TRBD1 identical over 7 bases. The germline CDR1 and CDR2 sequences are SGHTA and FQGNSA. V lost 6 bases to trimming and J lost 0 bases; unmatched junction nucleotides: 2. CDR3 length: 14 residues. The CDR3 region has the DNA TGTGCCAGCAGGGGACAGAGCTCCTACAATGAGCAGTTCTTC. Its protein is CASRGQSSYNEQFF. Full variable domain (outside the CDR3, taken from reference TRBV7-2 and TRBJ2-1): GAGVSQSPSNKVTEKGKDVELRCDPISGHTALYWYRQSLGQGLEFLIYFQGNSAPDKSGLPSDRFSAERTGGSVSTLTIQRTQQEDSAVYLCASRGQSSYNEQFFGPGTRLTVL.

The chain couples TRBV9 to TRBJ2-7; D is ambiguous. Germline loops: CDR1 SGDLS, CDR2 YYNGEE. V lost 3 bases and J 4 bases, leaving 14 bases between the germline ends. The CDR3 has 14 residues. DNA of the CDR3: TGTGCCAGCAGCGCGGACCTCGGACGTTACGAGCAGTACTTC. Its translation: CASSADLGRYEQYF.

There are many counts of this clonotype. The chain joins TRBV12-3 or TRBV12-4 to TRBJ1-4; D gene unclear. The V and J ends lost 8 bases and 3 bases respectively, with 16 bases between them. The CDR3 runs 15 residues. CDR3 nucleotides: TGTGCCAGCTCCCTCTCCTACGGGTCTAATGAAAAACTGTTTTTT. It specifies CASSLSYGSNEKLFF.

The chain uses TRBV9 and TRBJ2-1, with 14 bases aligning to TRBD2. The CDR3 is 18 amino acids. Germline CDR1 SGDLS, CDR2 YYNGEE. The V segment lost 0 bases and the J segment 4 bases; nucleotides outside the gene matches: 6. This CDR3 is CASSVGLAGGPGYNEQFF. CDR3 sequence (DNA): TGTGCCAGCAGCGTAGGACTAGCGGGAGGGCCTGGTTACAATGAGCAGTTCTTC.

This clonotype was seen many times. The DNA of the CDR3 is TGCGCCAGCTCCTGGCGGGGGCGGGAGACCCAGTACTTC. It is translated as CASSWRGRETQYF. The chain uses TRBV5-1 and TRBJ2-5; TRBD2 might be the D (7 bases). CDR1 is SGHRS, CDR2 YFSETQ, per germline. There are 13 residues in the CDR3. V was clipped by 7 bases and J by 5 bases, with 15 bases between them. The variable domain in full, completed from reference TRBV5-1 and TRBJ2-5, reads KAGVTQTPRYLIKTRGQQVTLSCSPISGHRSVSWYQQTPGQGLQFLFEYFSETQRNKGNFPGRFSGRQFSNSRSEMNVSTLELGDSALYLCASSWRGRETQYFGPGTRLLVL.

Only a few counts were recorded for this clonotype. The chain recombines TRBV3-1 with TRBJ2-3, with a weak D call TRBD1 (6 bases). The CDR3 has 15 amino acids. Trimming took 1 base from V and 2 from J, leaving 10 bases between them. Germline lookup yields CDR1 LGHDT and CDR2 YNNKEL (reference sequence). For the CDR3, the DNA is TGTGCCAGCAGCCAAGTGGACAGCCCCACAGATACGCAGTATTTT. As protein: CASSQVDSPTDTQYF.

This clonotype appeared many times. This sequence joins TRBV27 and TRBJ2-7, with TRBD2 matching over 8 bases. Germline lookup yields CDR1 MNHEY and CDR2 SMNVEV (reference sequence). The CDR3 is 15 residues long. The V and J ends lost 4 bases and 6 bases, in that order; junction bases with no gene match: 11. The DNA of the CDR3 is TGTGCCAGCAGTTCTGTAGCGGGAATTCTATTCGAGCAGTACTTC. This translates into CASSSVAGILFEQYF.

This clonotype has ten or more counts. The gene calls are TRBV25-1 and TRBJ1-1, with D possibly matching TRBD1 (5 bases). The CDR3 spans 14 residues. Trimming pared 8 bases from V and 5 bases from J, leaving 18 bases between. CDR1 MGHDK and CDR2 SYGVNS come from the germline V gene. As DNA, the CDR3 is TGTGCCAGCCCCCGGGGGGGTACAGGAACTGAAGCTTTCTTT. Its translation is CASPRGGTGTEAFF.

This clonotype was seen at least ten times. The chain joins TRBV7-9 to TRBJ2-1; 9 bases match TRBD2. Germline trimming cut 1 base from V and 6 bases from J; bases unmatched to any gene: 10. Per germline, CDR1 SEHNR and CDR2 FQNEAQ (reference sequence). The CDR3 has 17 amino acids. CDR3 loop: CASSLGALRGRANEQFF. As DNA, the CDR3 is TGTGCCAGCAGCTTAGGGGCCTTGCGCGGGAGGGCCAATGAGCAGTTCTTC.

This clonotype was detected ten times or more. V gene TRBV6-2 or TRBV6-3 combines with J gene TRBJ2-7; the match to TRBD2 covers 9 bases. CDR1 is MNHEY, CDR2 SVGEGT, per germline. There are 14 residues in the CDR3. The junction had 8 bases not matched to a gene; V was cut back by 5 bases and J by 6 bases. The CDR3 protein is CASSTREGLPEQYF. The CDR3 DNA sequence: TGTGCCAGCAGTACGCGGGAGGGCCTCCCCGAGCAGTACTTC.